This T cell receptor beta chain is from a study of cytomegalovirus exposure and HLA in healthy donors (dated by TCRdb to 2016 to 2017). Looking at the study overall: An earlier analysis of some 550 of the donors reported about 250 Gb of sequence data and around 110 million unique TCR beta sequences from about 179 million T cells. A later genetic analysis used genome-wide SNP genotypes for about three fifths of the 666 donors, treating that subset as a discovery cohort. Class I and class II HLA loci were covered by the typing at four-digit resolution. High-throughput TCR immunosequencing, statistical association of individual TCRs with disease status, and machine learning were combined to predict cytomegalovirus infection status. The study used immunosequencing to profile the T cell repertoires of 666 subjects and linked those repertoires to cytomegalovirus serostatus. A later analysis re-analyzed previously published TCR beta repertoires from roughly 600 donors and added high-resolution HLA genotyping to study TCR occurrence patterns. All discovery cohort repertoires had been generated on a single sequencing platform. An earlier analysis of 587 of the donors applied high-throughput TCR beta sequencing to assess whether each TCR beta V gene segment acted as functional or pseudogenic. Roughly 300 gigabases of sequencing data and 70 million to 85 million unique TCR sequences were included in an early release covering several hundred HLA-typed donors. Among roughly 400 genotyped donors of the cohort, an average of about 220,000 unique TCR beta nucleotide sequences was sequenced per donor, of which about 20% were non-productive. Donor age, sex, ethnicity and CMV serostatus were compiled together with the repertoire data. Several DR-DQ haplotypes were treated as single units for association and clustering because of strong linkage in the cohort. Along with the approximately 620-subject first cohort, a separate validation cohort of more than 90 different subjects was used. Typing coverage differed by locus: A, B, C, DRB1 and DQB1 were typed in roughly 620-630 donors, DQA1 in about 510, DPA1 in around 600, and DPB1 in 400 to 480. The study was designed to test whether signatures of past pathogen exposure could be identified by cataloging public T cell receptors. Among the roughly 400 genotyped donors, 81% belonged to the genetic ancestry cluster associated with self-reported Caucasian donors. Rather than using new phenotypic data, the later analysis identified candidate immune exposures from TCR beta sequences and from how often those sequences occurred across donors.

Overall study results and their limits: In a later analysis, several top co-occurrence clusters were reported to appear linked to parvovirus B19, influenza, CMV and Epstein-Barr virus. Because counts were too low, roughly 16 rarely observed V segments, including chromosome 9 orphons, were excluded from the earlier analysis of around 640 of the donors. Most CMV-associated TCR beta chains appeared to be HLA-restricted in a later analysis, and the HLA associations seemed to be driven largely by CMV exposure. Cytomegalovirus status was reported to be diagnosed by the classifier with high specificity and sensitivity in both the original and validation cohorts. In this cohort, only TCR beta chains were sequenced, and detectable features were limited by the absence of alpha or paired-chain data. In vitro tests confirmed that a few of the cytomegalovirus-associated TCR beta chains recognize cytomegalovirus antigens. Because the 87-base-pair reads could not distinguish some IMGT-functional V segments, including TRBV6-2 and TRBV6-3, those segments were excluded. Across donors, most TCR sequences were observed very rarely, whereas some public TCRs were present in many individuals. According to the authors, the approach could potentially be generalized to other disease states and immunological phenotypes. The study gave a list of 150 to 200 TCR beta chains associated with cytomegalovirus. A later analysis found that HLA-associated TCR beta chains were more clonally expanded and had lower generation probabilities than equally common non-associated chains. Sequencing depth was assumed to be roughly uniform across donors in the presence/absence analyses, though that assumption may not hold. A cluster of highly shared sequence variants was judged likely to be a technical artifact of the sequencing pipeline. When HLA alleles, especially DR and DQ, strongly co-occurred, attributing TCR associations to individual alleles was difficult. In a later genetic analysis, a missense DCLRE1C variant was associated with V-gene and J-gene trimming of TCR beta chains, and the association was replicated in an independent cohort. Because HLA typing was unavailable for some donors at each locus, only the typed subset was used in association tests. Correlated functional status among segregating V segments might be attributable to linkage disequilibrium, but an unknown experimental factor could not be ruled out. A later analysis associated roughly 17,000 TCR beta sequences with specific HLA alleles at a false discovery rate of 0.05. Compared with the roughly 720-donor mean, donors in an Asian-associated ancestry cluster had fewer N-insertions in productive TCRs, according to a later genetic analysis. Immune exposure information for the cohort was limited to CMV serostatus. Broadly in line with IMGT annotations, most TCR beta V segments showed up in productive rearrangements about 87% or about 30% of the time in an earlier analysis of under 700 of the donors. A further reported finding was that TCR beta sequences accurately predicted the HLA-A and HLA-B alleles for most subjects in the first cohort. According to a later analysis, TCR association rates differed among HLA loci, with DRB1 alleles showing the most associated TCRs and HLA-C alleles showing the fewest.

The germline V gene (reference sequence) supplies CDR1 MNHEY and CDR2 SMNVEV. V gives up 5 bases and J gives up 5 bases, and the segment between their germline ends measures 15 bases. The CDR3 sequence holds 14 residues, the cysteine and phenylalanine included. Of the read, only the CDR3 DNA is kept; its 42 bases are in frame from base 1. As to this clone: Its antigen remains unidentified. Base qualities are not recorded, but no much larger clone differs from it by a single base.

In total, 600 or so healthy bone marrow donors made up the cohort. All cohort members were sampled while nominally healthy, although unrecorded immune exposures were likely present. The donor tested CMV seronegative, placing the donor among the 350 or so seronegative members of the cohort. Each donor provided a peripheral blood sample, and peripheral blood mononuclear cells were used for TCR beta sequencing. Genomic DNA extraction from the blood cell samples was performed with the Qiagen DNeasy Blood Extraction Kit. Library preparation employed the immunoSEQ multiplex PCR assay. A mixture of 60 forward primers for TCR Vbeta segments and 13 reverse primers for TCR Jbeta segments was used in the multiplex PCR. The CDR3 region of rearranged TCR beta genes was amplified from genomic DNA with a multiplex PCR assay. The amplified TCR beta libraries were sequenced on the Illumina HiSeq System as 87-base-pair reads. The authors processed their data as follows. A later analysis counted approximately 84 million unique TCR beta chains across the 670 or so repertoires, and some 12 million of these chains were shared by at least two donors. To remove PCR and sequencing errors, raw reads were error-corrected and collapsed into unique sequences using a nearest-neighbor algorithm that merged closely related sequences. CDR3 sequences were aligned to IMGT reference sequences to assign V, D and J gene segments. For a sequence to be retained, a match of at least six nucleotides to both a V gene segment and a J gene segment was required. Rearrangements were called productive when the CDR3 lacked stop codons and stayed in frame with V and J; all others were non-productive. CDR3 was defined by IMGT convention, running from the second conserved V-encoded cysteine to the conserved J-encoded phenylalanine. The earlier analysis of more than 450 of the donors excluded sequences that lacked an unambiguous match to a single V gene segment. In an earlier analysis of approximately 560 of the donors, a V segment was called functional when productive rearrangements were above 56.7%, and segregating when the standard deviation between donors exceeded 5%. A statistical classification framework was developed to diagnose cytomegalovirus status using the catalog of TCR beta chain sequences. A later analysis assigned V and J genes by comparing TCR nucleotide sequences with IMGT/GENE-DB human TR gene sequences. The TCRdist pipeline was used in a later analysis to assign CDR3 sequences and most-parsimonious VDJ recombination scenarios. In a later analysis, every TCR beta chain was defined by the combination of its CDR3 amino acid sequence and its V-gene family, and reads without a unique V-gene family were dropped. A later analysis removed roughly 590 highly shared, low-generation-probability nucleotide sequences to deal with suspected cross-contamination and a sequencing artifact. In a later analysis, a clonal expansion index for each public chain was calculated from normalized within-repertoire ranks of inferred template counts. A later analysis computed generation probabilities with a VDJ recombination model fitted to out-of-frame rearrangements, and checked the results against IGoR. In a later analysis, TCR-TCR, TCR-HLA and TCR-CMV co-occurrence was scored with hypergeometric tests, and a repertoire-size bias correction was applied to TCR pairs. In a later analysis, false discovery rates were estimated by permuting HLA or CMV assignments 20 times. In a later analysis, co-occurring TCRs were grouped with DBSCAN, and TCRdist sequence similarity was added when clustering was performed within HLA-allele-positive subsets. Repertoires with fewer than 30,000 or more than 120,000 public chains, plus five repertoires with anomalous nucleotide sharing, were excluded from co-occurrence clustering. TCRdb stores this immuneACCESS table with in-frame sequences only. Part of the clones is absent; in the studies checked, under half of the shortfall reflects unresolved V genes, and no reason is known for the rest. The V and J calls and clone size come from that table; D and trimming were worked out from the DNA. The sample yields about 130,000 clones; approximately 80% were counted once. The top ten clonotypes cover over 2% of the sample.

The chain couples TRBV27 to TRBJ1-2; 5 matching bases give a weak D call of TRBD1. This sequence originates from a young man in good health and CMV-seronegative. The sample consisted of PBMCs. The nucleotides read TGTGCCAGCAGTACCCGGCAGGGAAGATATGGCTACACCTTC. Its protein product is CASSTRQGRYGYTF.